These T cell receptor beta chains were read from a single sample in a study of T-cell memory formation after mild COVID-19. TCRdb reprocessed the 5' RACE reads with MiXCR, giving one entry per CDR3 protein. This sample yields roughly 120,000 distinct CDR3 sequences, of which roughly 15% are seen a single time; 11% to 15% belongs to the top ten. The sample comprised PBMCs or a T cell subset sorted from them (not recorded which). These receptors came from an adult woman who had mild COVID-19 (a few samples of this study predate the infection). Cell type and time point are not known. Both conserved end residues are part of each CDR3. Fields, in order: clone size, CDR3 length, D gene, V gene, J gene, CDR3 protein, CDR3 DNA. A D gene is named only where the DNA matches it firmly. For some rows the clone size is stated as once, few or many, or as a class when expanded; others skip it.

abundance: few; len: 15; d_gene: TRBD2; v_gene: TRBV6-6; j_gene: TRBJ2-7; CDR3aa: CASSLSLAGGVEQYF; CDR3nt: TGTGCCAGCAGTTTGTCACTAGCGGGAGGGGTCGAGCAGTACTTC
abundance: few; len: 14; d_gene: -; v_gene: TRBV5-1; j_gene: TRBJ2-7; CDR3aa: CASSREGQIYEQYF; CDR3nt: TGCGCCAGCAGCCGGGAGGGACAGATCTACGAGCAGTACTTC
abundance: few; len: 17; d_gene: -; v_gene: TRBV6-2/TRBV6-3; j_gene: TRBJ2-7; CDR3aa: CASSYRPGASSSYEQYF; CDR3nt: TGTGCCAGCAGTTACCGCCCAGGGGCGAGTAGCTCCTACGAGCAGTACTTC
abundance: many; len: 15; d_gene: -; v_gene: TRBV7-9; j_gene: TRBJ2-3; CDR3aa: CASSPLDTFGDTQYF; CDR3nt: TGTGCCAGCAGCCCCTTGGACACCTTCGGAGATACGCAGTATTTT
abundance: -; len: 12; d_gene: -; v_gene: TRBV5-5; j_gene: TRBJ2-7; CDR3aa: CASKRNSYEQYF; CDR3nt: TGTGCCAGCAAACGGAACTCCTACGAGCAGTACTTC
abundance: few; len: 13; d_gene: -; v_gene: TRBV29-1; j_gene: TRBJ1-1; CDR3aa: CSVGALGGVEAFF; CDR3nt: TGCAGCGTGGGCGCTTTGGGGGGCGTTGAAGCTTTCTTT
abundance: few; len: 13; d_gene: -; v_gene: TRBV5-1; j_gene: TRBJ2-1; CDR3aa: CASSLEVPDEQFF; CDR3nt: TGCGCCAGCAGCTTGGAAGTGCCCGATGAGCAGTTCTTC
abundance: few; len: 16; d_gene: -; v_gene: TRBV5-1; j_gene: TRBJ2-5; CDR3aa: CASSLGPQVARETQYF; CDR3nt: TGCGCCAGCAGCTTGGGCCCGCAAGTCGCTAGAGAGACCCAGTACTTC
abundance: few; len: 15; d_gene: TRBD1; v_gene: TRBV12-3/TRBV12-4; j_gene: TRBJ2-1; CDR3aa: CASRGQGPSYNEQFF; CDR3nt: TGTGCCAGCAGAGGACAGGGTCCATCCTACAATGAGCAGTTCTTC
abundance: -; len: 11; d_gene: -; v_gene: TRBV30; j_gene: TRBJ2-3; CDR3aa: CAWFSTDTQYF; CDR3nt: TGTGCCTGGTTTAGCACAGATACGCAGTATTTT
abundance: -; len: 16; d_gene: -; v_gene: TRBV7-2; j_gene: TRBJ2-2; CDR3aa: CASTDYPGADTGELFF; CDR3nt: TGTGCCAGCACCGACTACCCGGGGGCTGACACCGGGGAGCTGTTTTTT
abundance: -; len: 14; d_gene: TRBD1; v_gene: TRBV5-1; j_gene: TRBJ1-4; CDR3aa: CASTPGQTHEKLFF; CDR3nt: TGCGCCAGCACCCCGGGACAGACCCATGAAAAACTGTTTTTT
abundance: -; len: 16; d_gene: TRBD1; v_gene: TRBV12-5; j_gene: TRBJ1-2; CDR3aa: CASGIATGTGIYGYTF; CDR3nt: TGTGCTAGTGGTATCGCTACCGGGACAGGGATCTATGGCTACACCTTC
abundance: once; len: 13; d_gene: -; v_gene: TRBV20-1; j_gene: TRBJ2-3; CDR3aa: CSARNTSLHTQYF; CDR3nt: TGCAGTGCTAGGAATACTAGTCTACATACGCAGTATTTT
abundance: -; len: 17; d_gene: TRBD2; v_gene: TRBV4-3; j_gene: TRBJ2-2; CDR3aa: CASSQVGPSGRTGELFF; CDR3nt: TGCGCCAGCAGCCAAGTCGGTCCTAGCGGGAGAACCGGGGAGCTGTTTTTT